The entry below describes one T cell receptor (beta chain). V was cut by 1 base and J by 1 base, with 10 bases left in between. The length of the CDR3 is 15 residues. Per germline, CDR1 SGHRS and CDR2 YFSETQ. The study assigned cohorts using participant-reported clinical history. The sample belongs to a study of blood T cell repertoires in COVID-19. At the level of the study: Whether acute or convalescent, the COVID-19 samples came from the United States, Italy and Spain. PBMCs, B-cell-depleted T cells, or T cells were the source of the cDNA or gDNA that made up the material.

Per the original data handling: Reference gene primer amplification gave estimated nucleated cell counts. Assay: immunoSEQ multiplex PCR; the TCRdb copy retains only in-frame clones and omits some. V, J and clone size are those of that table, while D and trimming were read from the DNA. The sample gives about 250,000 clones, 85% of which show up once; approximately 9.1% is in the top ten. The chain links TRBV5-1 to TRBJ2-3; D is perhaps TRBD2 (6 bases). The receptor was isolated from a woman in her forties or fifties with acute COVID-19. Sequenced material: PBMCs or T cells enriched from blood (not recorded which). CDR3 region: CASSLSTGGTDTQYF. The CDR3 region has the DNA TGCGCCAGCAGCTTGTCTACGGGGGGCACAGATACGCAGTATTTT.